Presented here are 30 T cell receptor beta chains from one specimen sequenced in a study of blood T cells in healthy people across ages. The use of a sample-barcoded 5' primer and a J-beta primer mix characterized a second PCR of about 7 to 12 cycles. TCRdb reprocessed the 5' RACE reads via MiXCR and lists one record per CDR3 protein. The data contain over a million distinct CDR3 sequences, 45% of them singletons. Material: blood. The origin of the receptors is a woman in her sixties or seventies in good health.

J is TRBJ2-5 and V is TRBV5-1, with 8 bases identical to TRBD2. Germline loops: CDR1 SGHRS, CDR2 YFSETQ. V shed 3 bases, J shed 5 bases, and the junction held 15 bases outside the gene matches. The CDR3 is made up of 17 amino acids. The CDR3 bases are TGCGCCAGCAGCTGGCGTGAAAGCGGGAGTCCCCGGGAGACCCAGTACTTC. It is translated as CASSWRESGSPRETQYF.

About this clonotype itself: A much larger clone sits a single nucleotide away, making a read error possible. The chain is built from TRBV20-1 and TRBJ2-5; no reliable D call. The V end was cut by 5 bases, the J end by 1 base, with 8 bases between. Germline lookup yields CDR1 DFQATT and CDR2 SNEGSKA (reference sequence). The length of the CDR3 is 12 residues. CDR3 sequence: CSAVGFQETQYF. The CDR3 coding sequence is TGCAGTGCTGTGGGATTCCAAGAGACCCAGTACTTC.

The chain has TRBV27 and TRBJ1-1, with 7 bases lining up with TRBD1. The CDR3 has 13 amino acids. V trimming: 5 bases; J trimming: 12 bases; junction bases outside the gene matches: 12. Looked up from germline, CDR1 is MNHEY and CDR2 is SMNVEV (reference sequence). The CDR3 is CASSRQGPAPTFF. DNA of the CDR3: TGTGCCAGCAGTCGACAGGGCCCGGCCCCGACTTTCTTT.

In DNA, the CDR3 is TGTGCCAGCAGCCCCGGCTCAGCAGCCTACGAGCAGTACTTC. Amino acid sequence: CASSPGSAAYEQYF. This rearrangement joins TRBV3-1 to TRBJ2-7; D gene uncertain. Per the germline V gene, CDR1 is LGHDT and CDR2 is YNNKEL (reference sequence). V lost 4 bases and J 2 bases, leaving 12 bases between the germline ends. CDR3 size: 14 residues.

V is TRBV20-1 and J is TRBJ1-5, with D unresolved. The CDR3 is 13 residues long. Trimming removed 3 bases at V and 3 bases at J, with 9 bases between. Germline assignment: CDR1 DFQATT and CDR2 SNEGSKA (reference sequence). CDR3 sequence (DNA): TGCAGTGCTAGCGAGGGCCTCAATCAGCCCCAGCATTTT. Amino acids: CSASEGLNQPQHF.

This clonotype has a handful of counts. The genes are TRBV6-4 and TRBJ2-1; 14 nucleotides align to TRBD2. The CDR3 sequence is 15 residues long. Germline CDR1 and CDR2: MRHNA and SNTAGT. With V trimmed by 3 bases and J by 13 bases, 8 bases remained unmatched. The CDR3 here is CASSEGTSGSYTQFF. Here the CDR3 DNA reads TGTGCCAGCAGTGAAGGGACTAGCGGGAGTTATACCCAGTTCTTC.

V is TRBV6-1 and J is TRBJ2-7; a possible D gene is TRBD1 (5 bases). Germline V gene sequence: CDR1 MNHNS, CDR2 SASEGT. The CDR3 sequence is 14 residues long. V shed 6 bases and J shed 0 bases, with 12 bases lying between them. Here the CDR3 DNA reads TGTGCCAGCAGGAAACAGGATAGCTCCTACGAGCAGTACTTC. Translated, it gives CASRKQDSSYEQYF.

The chain uses TRBV6-1 and TRBJ2-3, with D possibly TRBD2 on 6 matching bases. The CDR3 is 11 residues long. Germline CDR1 reads MNHNS; CDR2 reads SASEGT. Trimming took off 8 bases at V and 3 bases at J, with 6 bases between the two ends. In nucleotides, the CDR3 is TGTGCCAGCCGGGAGACAGATACGCAGTATTTT. It is translated as CASRETDTQYF.

This clonotype showed up just a few times. The CDR3 loop is CAISESTGTGVITDTQYF. The CDR3 nucleotides read TGTGCCATCAGTGAGTCGACCGGGACAGGGGTTATAACAGATACGCAGTATTTT. The J gene is TRBJ2-3, the V gene TRBV10-3, with 10 nucleotides matching TRBD1. The CDR3 is made up of 18 amino acids. The V gene's germline CDR1 is ENHRY and CDR2 SYGVKD. V shed 0 bases and J 3 bases; nucleotides not matched to a gene: 9.

In this sample, this clonotype is large (0.1 to 1%). This chain joins TRBV7-2 and TRBJ1-5; tentatively, D is TRBD1 (6 bases). CDR3 size: 17 residues. V shed 4 bases and J shed 2 bases, with 18 bases lying between them. Germline lookup yields CDR1 SGHTA and CDR2 FQGNSA. The CDR3 loop is CASSYQTGGQGNQPQHF. CDR3 bases: TGTGCCAGCAGCTACCAAACGGGGGGCCAGGGCAATCAGCCCCAGCATTTT. The variable domain in full, with the rest retrieved from reference TRBV7-2 and TRBJ1-5, is GAGVSQSPSNKVTEKGKDVELRCDPISGHTALYWYRQSLGQGLEFLIYFQGNSAPDKSGLPSDRFSAERTGGSVSTLTIQRTQQEDSAVYLCASSYQTGGQGNQPQHFGDGTRLSIL.

Here the CDR3 reads CSVEDRTTGPSETQYF. As DNA, the CDR3 is TGCAGCGTTGAAGACCGGACGACGGGCCCGTCGGAGACCCAGTACTTC. The genes are TRBV29-1 and TRBJ2-5; D remains unclear. The CDR3 has 16 amino acids. Germline assignment: CDR1 SQVTM and CDR2 ANQGSEA. Trimming stripped 0 bases from V and 5 bases from J, with 19 bases between. Full variable domain (missing parts from reference TRBV29-1 and TRBJ2-5): SAVISQKPSRDICQRGTSLTIQCQVDSQVTMMFWYRQQPGQSLTLIATANQGSEATYESGFVIDKFPISRPNLTFSTLTVSNMSPEDSSIYLCSVEDRTTGPSETQYFGPGTRLLVL.

This clonotype has more than one count but fewer than ten. V is TRBV7-9 and J is TRBJ1-6; TRBD1 might be the D (6 bases). The V gene's germline CDR1 is SEHNR and CDR2 FQNEAQ (reference sequence). This CDR3 contains 15 residues. V shed 5 bases and J shed 0 bases, with 8 bases lying between them. The CDR3, as DNA: TGTGCCAGCAGCGACAGGAGCTCCTATAATTCACCCCTCCACTTT. Protein product: CASSDRSSYNSPLHF.

V is TRBV15 and J is TRBJ2-1; 9 bases fit TRBD1. Germline CDR1 and CDR2: LNHNV and YYDKDF (reference sequence). The CDR3 totals 15 residues. The trim removed 0 bases at V and 10 bases at J, leaving 7 bases unmatched. CDR3 bases: TGTGCCACCAGCAGAGAACACGGGACAGGGTGCGAGCAGTTCTTC. Translation: CATSREHGTGCEQFF.

The rearrangement joins TRBV15 to TRBJ1-1; 7 positions match TRBD1. The CDR3 loop spans 17 amino acids. Germline values: CDR1 LNHNV, CDR2 YYDKDF (reference sequence). With 1 base clipped from V and 1 base from J, the junction kept 9 bases outside the gene matches. The CDR3 coding sequence is TGTGCCACCAGCAGAGCCCGTACAGGGGTGAGGAACACTGAAGCTTTCTTT. This translates into CATSRARTGVRNTEAFF.

The table lists this clonotype with a few counts. The genes are TRBV14 and TRBJ2-7; 11 bases line up with TRBD2. The CDR3 spans 17 residues. From germline, CDR1 is SGHDN and CDR2 FVKESK. Trimming cost V 1 base and J 6 bases; bases outside gene matches: 11. CDR3 protein: CASSQVVSGRVYGEQYF. CDR3 nucleotide sequence: TGTGCCAGCAGCCAAGTGGTTAGCGGGAGGGTTTATGGCGAGCAGTACTTC.

The gene calls are TRBV7-9 and TRBJ2-4, with 7 nucleotides matching TRBD1. The J call may be faulty, since TRBJ2-7 better matches the DNA end. Germline V CDR1 and CDR2: SEHNR, FQNEAQ (reference sequence). CDR3 length equals 15 residues. For the CDR3, the DNA is TGTGCCAGCAGCTTAGGGGACAGAAACCCCTACGAGCAGTACTTC. It is translated as CASSLGDRNPYEQYF.

This clonotype was observed a few times. CDR3 DNA sequence: TGTGCCAGCAGCTCTACAGCGACAGGGAGGAGGAACTATGGCTACACCTTC. It specifies CASSSTATGRRNYGYTF. The rearrangement joins TRBV5-6 to TRBJ1-2, with TRBD1 matching 7 bases. The CDR3 runs to 17 residues. Germline trimming cut 3 bases from V and 2 bases from J; bases unmatched to any gene: 13. CDR1 is SGHDT, CDR2 YYEEEE, per germline.

This clonotype was observed a few times. The V and J genes are TRBV5-4 and TRBJ2-1, with D hard to call. The germline V and J ends were trimmed by 0 bases and 2 bases, with 9 bases remaining between them. The CDR3 extends over 15 amino acids. CDR1 SGHNT and CDR2 YYREEE come from the germline V gene (reference sequence). The CDR3 sequence: CASSLGGPTYNEQFF. CDR3 bases: TGTGCCAGCAGCTTGGGAGGTCCTACCTACAATGAGCAGTTCTTC.

This clonotype was found a few times. V and J are TRBV20-1 and TRBJ2-7; tentatively, D is TRBD1 (6 bases). V was trimmed by 0 bases and J by 3 bases, leaving 15 bases between them. CDR1 is DFQATT and CDR2 is SNEGSKA in the germline V gene (reference sequence). The CDR3 spans 15 residues. As DNA, the CDR3 is TGCAGTGCTAGAGATAGGGGGAGTAGTGTCTACGAGCAGTACTTC. Translated, it gives CSARDRGSSVYEQYF.

This clonotype was seen only a few times. The junction does not match germline at one end; this may be a read error. The chain couples TRBV5-1 to TRBJ2-5, with D uncertain. Germline values: CDR1 SGHRS, CDR2 YFSETQ. The CDR3 loop spans 16 amino acids. The CDR3 sequence is CASSLGPRSDHETQYF. The CDR3 nucleotides read TGTGCCAGCAGCTTGGGCCCACGGAGTGACCACGAGACCCAGTACTTC.

This chain connects TRBV2 to TRBJ1-1; 8 bases match TRBD1. The CDR3 spans 14 residues. CDR1 and CDR2 (germline): SNHLY, FYNNEI. Unmatched junction bases numbered 9, after V lost 3 bases and J lost 9 bases. CDR3 nucleotides: TGTGCCAGCAGTGAGGGGTCAGGGGGCAGACAAGCTTTCTTT. Encoded protein: CASSEGSGGRQAFF.

The rearrangement joins TRBV7-9 to TRBJ1-6; D is uncertain. The CDR3 runs 12 residues. Trimming pared 5 bases from V and 12 bases from J, leaving 11 bases between. Germline V gene sequence: CDR1 SEHNR, CDR2 FQNEAQ (reference sequence). The CDR3 here is CASSLSSQPLHF. The DNA of the CDR3 is TGTGCCAGCAGCCTCTCCTCCCAACCCCTCCACTTT.

This clonotype was detected a few times. The chain joins TRBV11-3 to TRBJ2-4; 7 bases line up with TRBD1. The end of the DNA fits TRBJ2-7 better, so the J call may be wrong. CDR3 length: 12 residues. Per the germline V gene, CDR1 is SGHNT and CDR2 is YENEEA. CDR3 loop: CASSKGQYEQYF. As DNA, the CDR3 is TGTGCCAGCAGCAAGGGACAGTACGAGCAGTACTTC.

This clonotype was detected a few times. The chain recombines TRBV12-3 or TRBV12-4 with TRBJ2-1, with D tentatively TRBD2 (6 bases). V lost 6 bases, J lost 7 bases, and 22 bases lay in between. The CDR3 is 16 residues long. The CDR3 coding sequence is TGTGCCAGCAGGACCTGGGGCGGGGAGCTGGGGAATGAGCAGTTCTTC. Translation: CASRTWGGELGNEQFF.

This rearrangement joins TRBV9 to TRBJ2-5; D is possibly TRBD2 (6 bases). The length of the CDR3 is 16 residues. Germline V gene data show CDR1 as SGDLS and CDR2 as YYNGEE. Trimming took off 0 bases at V and 5 bases at J, with 17 bases between the two ends. DNA of the CDR3: TGTGCCAGCAGCGTAGGCTCGGGAGACCTTTCCGAGACCCAGTACTTC. Protein: CASSVGSGDLSETQYF.

The table lists this clonotype with a few counts. The chain combines TRBV11-2 with TRBJ2-5; TRBD2 agrees at 7 bases. CDR1 SGHAT and CDR2 FQNNGV come from the germline V gene. There are 14 residues in the CDR3. V was clipped by 1 base and J by 5 bases; unmatched bases: 4. This CDR3 reads CASSLGVLAETQYF. DNA of the CDR3: TGTGCCAGCAGCTTAGGGGTACTAGCGGAGACCCAGTACTTC.

V usage is TRBV29-1 and J usage is TRBJ2-7; TRBD2 might be the D (5 bases). The DNA end is a closer match to TRBJ2-5, so the J assignment may be wrong. CDR1 is SQVTM, CDR2 ANQGSEA, per germline. The CDR3 spans 15 residues. The CDR3 bases are TGCAGCGTACCCGGCGGCAGCGCGGGTTGGGAGACCCAGTACTTC. This translates into CSVPGGSAGWETQYF.

In regard to this clonotype: No conserved phenylalanine or tryptophan is present at the end of the CDR3, so a read error is the likely explanation. The V and J genes are TRBV20-1 and TRBJ2-4; D may be TRBD1 or TRBD2 (7 bases each). Germline V gene lookup returns CDR1 DFQATT and CDR2 SNEGSKA (reference sequence). This CDR3 is built from 15 residues. V lost 0 bases and J 6 bases, leaving 15 bases between the germline ends. CDR3 sequence (DNA): TGCAGTGCTAGAGAAAAGGGGGGGGACAGAAACATTCAGTACCTC. This sequence encodes CSAREKGGDRNIQYL.

The chain uses TRBV2 and TRBJ2-7, with D hard to call. The CDR3 runs to 15 residues. CDR1 SNHLY and CDR2 FYNNEI come from the germline V gene. V shed 1 base and J shed 3 bases, with 13 bases lying between them. The CDR3 coding sequence is TGTGCCAGCAGTGAAGGGGCCCTATCTAGCTACGAGCAGTACTTC. Translation gives CASSEGALSSYEQYF.

This clonotype was recorded a few times. V is TRBV29-1 and J is TRBJ2-5; 11 positions match TRBD2. The J call may not be correct, given that the DNA end is closer to TRBJ2-7. Germline-derived CDR1 and CDR2 are SQVTM and ANQGSEA. The length of the CDR3 is 13 residues. The CDR3 sequence: CSAQLAGVREQYF. The CDR3 DNA reads TGCAGCGCCCAACTAGCGGGAGTCCGCGAGCAGTACTTC.